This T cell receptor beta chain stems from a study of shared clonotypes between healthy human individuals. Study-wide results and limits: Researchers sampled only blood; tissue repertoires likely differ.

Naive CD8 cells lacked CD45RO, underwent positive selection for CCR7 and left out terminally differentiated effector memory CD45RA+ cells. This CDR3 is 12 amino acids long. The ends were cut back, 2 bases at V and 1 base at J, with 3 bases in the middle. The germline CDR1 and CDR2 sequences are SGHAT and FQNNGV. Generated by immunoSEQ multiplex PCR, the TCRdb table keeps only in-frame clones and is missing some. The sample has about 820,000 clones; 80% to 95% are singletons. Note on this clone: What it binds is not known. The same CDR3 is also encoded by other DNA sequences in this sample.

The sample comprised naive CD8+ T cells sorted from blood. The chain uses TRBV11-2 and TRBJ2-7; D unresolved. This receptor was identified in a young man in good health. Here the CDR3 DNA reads TGTGCCAGCAGCTTACTTTCCTACGAGCAGTACTTC. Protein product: CASSLLSYEQYF.